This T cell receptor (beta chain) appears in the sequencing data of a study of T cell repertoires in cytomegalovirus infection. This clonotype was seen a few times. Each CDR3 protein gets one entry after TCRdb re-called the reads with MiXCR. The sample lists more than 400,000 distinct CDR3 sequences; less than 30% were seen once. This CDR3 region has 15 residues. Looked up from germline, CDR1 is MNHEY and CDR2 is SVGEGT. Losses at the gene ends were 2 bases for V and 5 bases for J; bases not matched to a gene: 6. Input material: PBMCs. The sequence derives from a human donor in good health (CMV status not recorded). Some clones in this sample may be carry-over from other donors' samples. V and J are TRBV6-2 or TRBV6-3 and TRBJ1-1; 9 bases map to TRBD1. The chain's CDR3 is CASSYLGQGITEAFF. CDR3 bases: TGTGCCAGCAGTTACCTTGGACAGGGGATAACTGAAGCTTTCTTT.